The TCR beta chain under discussion was sequenced for a study of blood T cell repertoires in COVID-19. Turning to the study itself: T cells, B-cell-depleted T cells, or PBMCs supplied cDNA or gDNA.

Repertoires were generated with immunoSEQ multiplex PCR, while TCRdb's copy carries only in-frame clones and drops some. In the table there are approximately 470,000 clones, roughly 87% of which are singletons. Trimming left V 1 base short and J 4 bases short, with 8 bases between. Germline CDR1 SEHNR, CDR2 FQNEAQ (reference sequence). The CDR3 runs to 14 residues. Cohort 3 donors were reported recovered after two negative PCRs, clearance, or symptom resolution. Sequencing input: PBMCs or T cells enriched from blood (not recorded which). This chain links TRBV7-9 with TRBJ1-3; possible D gene TRBD1, 5 bases. The source of this sequence is a woman aged 18-35 years who had recovered from COVID-19. The CDR3 spells CASSLVQGGNTIYF. The CDR3 nucleotides read TGTGCCAGCAGCTTAGTTCAGGGAGGAAACACCATATATTTT. Full variable domain (missing parts from reference TRBV7-9 and TRBJ1-3): DTGVSQNPRHKITKRGQNVTFRCDPISEHNRLYWYRQTLGQGPEFLTYFQNEAQLEKSRLLSDRFSAERPKGSFSTLEIQRTEQGDSAMYLCASSLVQGGNTIYFGEGSWLTVV.